One sample yielded the 5 T cell receptor beta chains listed below, sequenced in a study of OX40 agonist ivuxolimab in advanced cancers. Some clones are missing from TCRdb's copy, which holds only in-frame ones; the method was immunoSEQ multiplex PCR. The sample has roughly 48,000 clones, approximately 86% seen once. Source: CD4+ or CD8+ T cells sorted from blood, taken in a trial of the OX40 agonist ivuxolimab. The source is an adult with an advanced solid tumor such as melanoma, head and neck, liver or kidney cancer.

The chain recombines TRBV5-1 with TRBJ1-6; D is undetermined. Germline V lookup: CDR1 SGHRS, CDR2 YFSETQ. The CDR3 is 14 amino acids. The V and J ends lost 2 bases and 8 bases respectively, with 11 bases between them. CDR3 in DNA: TGCGCCAGCAGCTTAAGGGAATCTGATTCACCCCTCCACTTT. Translating gives CASSLRESDSPLHF.

The J gene is TRBJ2-3, the V gene TRBV7-2, with D possibly being TRBD2 (6 bases). V lost 7 bases and J lost 1, with 18 bases in between. Per the germline V gene, CDR1 is SGHTA and CDR2 is FQGNSA. The CDR3 length is 16 residues. The chain's CDR3 is CASIDPAGTRTDTQYF. CDR3 in DNA: TGTGCCAGCATCGATCCTGCGGGGACCCGCACAGATACGCAGTATTTT. Looking up the rest from reference TRBV7-2 and TRBJ2-3 gives the full variable domain: GAGVSQSPSNKVTEKGKDVELRCDPISGHTALYWYRQSLGQGLEFLIYFQGNSAPDKSGLPSDRFSAERTGGSVSTLTIQRTQQEDSAVYLCASIDPAGTRTDTQYFGPGTRLTVL.

The chain has TRBV15 and TRBJ2-5, with D perhaps given as TRBD1 or TRBD2 (5 bases each). This CDR3 contains 15 residues. V was cut by 2 bases and J by 3 bases, with 13 bases left in between. Per germline, CDR1 LNHNV and CDR2 YYDKDF (reference sequence). CDR3: CATSRRLRGEETQYF. The CDR3 DNA follows: TGTGCCACCAGCAGACGTCTCAGAGGGGAAGAGACCCAGTACTTC.

The rearrangement uses TRBV6-5 and TRBJ1-1, with D possibly TRBD1 on 6 matching bases. Deletions cut 7 bases from V and 1 base from J, with 13 bases between. CDR1 is MNHEY and CDR2 is SVGAGI in the germline V gene. The CDR3 spans 14 residues. The CDR3: CASTGPGQNTEAFF. The DNA for the CDR3 is TGTGCCAGCACCGGACCGGGACAGAACACTGAAGCTTTCTTT.

This chain uses TRBV9 with TRBJ1-6; D uncertain. CDR1 is SGDLS and CDR2 is YYNGEE in the germline V gene. CDR3 length: 14 amino acids. The V gene lost 4 bases and the J gene lost 7 bases, with 12 bases spanning the gap. CDR3 nucleotides: TGTGCCAGCAGCCGGAGGGTCTACAATTCACCCCTCCACTTT. Protein: CASSRRVYNSPLHF.